The present TCR beta chain was sequenced within a study of shared clonotypes between healthy human individuals. Overall study findings and caveats: Some naive CD4 clonotypes, roughly 4.5%, turned up in common across a handful of donors.

A remark on this clone: The target antigen is unknown.

V shed 6 bases and J 3 bases; nucleotides not matched to a gene: 9. Looked up from germline, CDR1 is MDHEN and CDR2 is SYDVKM. The CDR3 extends over 15 amino acids. When replicate PCRs were run on sorted subsets, they used around 200 ng DNA, about 30,000 T cell genomes. Sequencing used immunoSEQ multiplex PCR; TCRdb keeps in-frame clones, though not all of them. Of approximately 1,000,000 clones listed, approximately 80% are singletons. Adult donors, all healthy and HIV-negative, had no recent acute infections or vaccinations. The TCR comes from a man aged 18-30 years in good health. Some clones in this sample may be carry-over from other donors' samples. Sequencing was carried out using memory CD4+ T cells from PBMCs. The subset is: CD45RA-negative fraction. The chain joins TRBV28 to TRBJ2-3, with 7 bases that match TRBD1. The CDR3 region is CASSDTGAITDTQYF. CDR3 DNA sequence: TGTGCCAGCAGCGATACAGGGGCGATAACAGATACGCAGTATTTT.